This T cell receptor (beta chain) was sequenced during a study of graft-versus-host responses after intestinal transplantation. Whole-study context: Uniformly, recipients were administered anti-thymocyte globulin induction with subsequent tacrolimus and steroids for around 3 years.

Of note for this clone: What it recognizes is unknown.

Sequencing was performed with immunoSEQ multiplex PCR; in TCRdb, only in-frame clones are kept and a portion is missing. The table includes some 45,000 clones, about 91% detected once. Notes on the study in general: The recipient marrow held GvH clones, and some of them showed up first in ileum or blood.

Germline V gene lookup returns CDR1 MGHRA and CDR2 YSYEKL. After removal of 3 bases from V and 9 bases from J, the junction contained 10 bases not matched to a gene. The CDR3 contains 15 residues. The TCR was taken from a human patient who received an intestinal transplant, so some T cells may come from the graft donor. This specimen consisted of PBMCs, obtained 524 days after transplant. This rearrangement joins TRBV4-1 to TRBJ2-1; TRBD1 matches 8 bases. The CDR3 DNA follows: TGCGCCAGCAGCCAGGGGACAGGCCCCGCGGGTGAGCAGTTCTTC. The encoded protein is CASSQGTGPAGEQFF.